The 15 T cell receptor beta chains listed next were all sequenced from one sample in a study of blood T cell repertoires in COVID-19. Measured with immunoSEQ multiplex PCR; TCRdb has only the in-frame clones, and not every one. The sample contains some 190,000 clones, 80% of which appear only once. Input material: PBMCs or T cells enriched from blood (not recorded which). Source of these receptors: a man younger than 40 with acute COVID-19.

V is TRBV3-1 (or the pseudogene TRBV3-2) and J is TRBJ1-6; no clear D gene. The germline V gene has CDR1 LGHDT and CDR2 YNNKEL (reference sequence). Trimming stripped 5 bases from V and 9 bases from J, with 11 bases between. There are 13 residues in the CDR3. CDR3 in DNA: TGTGCCAGCAGCTCCCCTCCGGGTTCACCCCTCCACTTT. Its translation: CASSSPPGSPLHF.

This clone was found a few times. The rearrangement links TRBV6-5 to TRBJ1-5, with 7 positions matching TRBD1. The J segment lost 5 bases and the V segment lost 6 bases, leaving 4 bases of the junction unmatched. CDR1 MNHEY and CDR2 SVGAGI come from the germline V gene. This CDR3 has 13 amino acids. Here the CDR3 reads CASSGQVHQPQHF. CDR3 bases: TGTGCCAGCAGCGGACAGGTCCATCAGCCCCAGCATTTT.

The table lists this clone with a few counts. CDR3 sequence (DNA): TGTGCCAGTAGTATAGCTCAAGCGGGGGGGACGAAGACCCAGTACTTC. Translation: CASSIAQAGGTKTQYF. The chain combines TRBV19 with TRBJ2-5; TRBD2 matches at 10 bases. Germline V gene data show CDR1 as LNHDA and CDR2 as SQIVND (reference sequence). This CDR3 has 16 amino acids. With V trimmed by 1 base and J by 6 bases, 8 bases remained unmatched.

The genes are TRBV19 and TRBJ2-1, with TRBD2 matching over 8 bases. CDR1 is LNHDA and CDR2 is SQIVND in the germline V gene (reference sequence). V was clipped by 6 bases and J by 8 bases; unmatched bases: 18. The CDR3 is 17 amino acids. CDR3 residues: CASSLREGRLLVDEQFF. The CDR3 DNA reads TGTGCCAGTAGCCTTCGGGAGGGGCGATTGTTGGTCGATGAGCAGTTCTTC.

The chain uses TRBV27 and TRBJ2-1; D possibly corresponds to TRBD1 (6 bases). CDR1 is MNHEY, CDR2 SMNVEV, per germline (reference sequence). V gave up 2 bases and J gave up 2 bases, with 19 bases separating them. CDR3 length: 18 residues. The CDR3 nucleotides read TGTGCCAGCAGTTTAGCTCCATTAGGGGGTTCCCCCTACAATGAGCAGTTCTTC. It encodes CASSLAPLGGSPYNEQFF.

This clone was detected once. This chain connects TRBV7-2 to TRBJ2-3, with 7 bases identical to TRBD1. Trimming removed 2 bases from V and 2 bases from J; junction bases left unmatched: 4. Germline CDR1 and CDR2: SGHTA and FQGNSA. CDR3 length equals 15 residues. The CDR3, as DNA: TGTGCCAGCAGCTTACGTGACAGGGCCACAGATACGCAGTATTTT. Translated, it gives CASSLRDRATDTQYF.

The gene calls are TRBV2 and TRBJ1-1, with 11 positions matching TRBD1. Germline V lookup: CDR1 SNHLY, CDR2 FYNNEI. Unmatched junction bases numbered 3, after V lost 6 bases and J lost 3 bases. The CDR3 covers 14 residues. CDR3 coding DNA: TGTGCCAGCAGACCGGGACAGGGGGACACTGAAGCTTTCTTT. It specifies CASRPGQGDTEAFF.

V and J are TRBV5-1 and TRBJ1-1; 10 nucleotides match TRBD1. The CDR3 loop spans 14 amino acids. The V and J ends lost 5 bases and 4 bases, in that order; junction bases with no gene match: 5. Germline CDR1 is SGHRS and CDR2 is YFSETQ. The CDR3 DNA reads TGCGCCAGCAGACTGACAGGGGGCAGCACTGAAGCTTTCTTT. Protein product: CASRLTGGSTEAFF. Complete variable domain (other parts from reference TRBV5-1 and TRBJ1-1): KAGVTQTPRYLIKTRGQQVTLSCSPISGHRSVSWYQQTPGQGLQFLFEYFSETQRNKGNFPGRFSGRQFSNSRSEMNVSTLELGDSALYLCASRLTGGSTEAFFGQGTRLTVV.

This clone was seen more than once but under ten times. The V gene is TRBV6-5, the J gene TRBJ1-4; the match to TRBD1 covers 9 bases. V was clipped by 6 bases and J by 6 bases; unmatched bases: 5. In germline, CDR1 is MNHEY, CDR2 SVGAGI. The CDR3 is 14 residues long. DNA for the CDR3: TGTGCCAGCAGGAGGACAGGGGTAGATGAAAAACTGTTTTTT. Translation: CASRRTGVDEKLFF.

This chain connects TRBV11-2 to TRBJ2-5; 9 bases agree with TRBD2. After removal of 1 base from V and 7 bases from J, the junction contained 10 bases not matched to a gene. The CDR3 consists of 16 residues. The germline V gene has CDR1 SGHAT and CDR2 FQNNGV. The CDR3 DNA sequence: TGTGCCAGCAGCTTAGTGCTCGCTAGCGGGGTCGGGACCCAGTACTTC. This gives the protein CASSLVLASGVGTQYF.

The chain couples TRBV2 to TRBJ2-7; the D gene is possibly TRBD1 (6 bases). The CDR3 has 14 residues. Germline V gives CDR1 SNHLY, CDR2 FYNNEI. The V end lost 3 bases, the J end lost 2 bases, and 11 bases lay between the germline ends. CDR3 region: CASSDSGTPYEQYF. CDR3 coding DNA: TGTGCCAGCAGTGATTCAGGGACACCCTACGAGCAGTACTTC.

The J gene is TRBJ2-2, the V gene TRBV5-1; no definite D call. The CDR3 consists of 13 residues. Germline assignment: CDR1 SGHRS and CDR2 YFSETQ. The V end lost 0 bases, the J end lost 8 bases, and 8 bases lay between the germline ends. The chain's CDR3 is CASSLVADGELFF. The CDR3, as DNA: TGCGCCAGCAGCTTGGTGGCCGATGGGGAGCTGTTTTTT.

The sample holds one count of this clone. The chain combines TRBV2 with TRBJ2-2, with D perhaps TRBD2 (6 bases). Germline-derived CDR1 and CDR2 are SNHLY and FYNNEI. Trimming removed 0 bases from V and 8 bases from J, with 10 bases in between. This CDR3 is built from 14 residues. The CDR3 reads CASSEALRGGELFF. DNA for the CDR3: TGTGCCAGCAGTGAAGCGCTTCGGGGGGGGGAGCTGTTTTTT. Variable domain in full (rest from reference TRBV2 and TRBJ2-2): EPEVTQTPSHQVTQMGQEVILRCVPISNHLYFYWYRQILGQKVEFLVSFYNNEISEKSEIFDDQFSVERPDGSNFTLKIRSTKLEDSAMYFCASSEALRGGELFFGEGSRLTVL.

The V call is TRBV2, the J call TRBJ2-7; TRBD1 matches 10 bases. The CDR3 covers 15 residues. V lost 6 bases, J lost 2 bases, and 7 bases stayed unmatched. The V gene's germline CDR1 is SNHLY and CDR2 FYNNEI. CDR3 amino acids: CASRDPGQGTYEQYF. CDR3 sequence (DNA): TGTGCCAGCAGAGATCCGGGACAGGGGACCTACGAGCAGTACTTC. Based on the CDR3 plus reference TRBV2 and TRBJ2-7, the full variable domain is EPEVTQTPSHQVTQMGQEVILRCVPISNHLYFYWYRQILGQKVEFLVSFYNNEISEKSEIFDDQFSVERPDGSNFTLKIRSTKLEDSAMYFCASRDPGQGTYEQYFGPGTRLTVT.

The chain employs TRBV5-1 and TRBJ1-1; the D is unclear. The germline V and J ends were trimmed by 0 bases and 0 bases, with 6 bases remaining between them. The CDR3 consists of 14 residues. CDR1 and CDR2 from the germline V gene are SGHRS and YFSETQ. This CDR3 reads CASSLGAVNTEAFF. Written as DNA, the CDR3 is TGCGCCAGCAGCTTGGGGGCAGTGAACACTGAAGCTTTCTTT.